Below, 10 T cell receptor beta chains from the same sample are listed, as sequenced in a study of blood T cells in healthy people across ages. Using a J-beta primer mix together with a sample-barcoded 5' primer, a second PCR was run for about 6 to 11 cycles. TCRdb re-analysed the 5' RACE reads in MiXCR, keeping a single row per CDR3 protein. The sample contains about 1.1 million distinct CDR3 sequences, more than 30% of which appear only once. The source material was blood. The origin of the receptors is a man younger than 30 in good health.

This chain connects TRBV12-3 or TRBV12-4 to TRBJ1-1, with TRBD1 identical over 11 bases. The CDR3 length is 14 residues. V trimming: 7 bases; J trimming: 5 bases; junction bases outside the gene matches: 6. As DNA, the CDR3 is TGTGCCAGCACCATGGGACAGGGGGGAACTGAAGCTTTCTTT. Its protein is CASTMGQGGTEAFF.

This clonotype came up many times. This sequence joins TRBV10-3 and TRBJ2-7; TRBD1 aligns across 9 bases. Looked up from germline, CDR1 is ENHRY and CDR2 is SYGVKD. This CDR3 comprises 14 residues. V dropped 8 bases and J dropped 0; count of bases not matched to a gene: 5. CDR3 region: CAIGGQGISYEQYF. The DNA of the CDR3 is TGTGCCATCGGGGGACAGGGAATCTCCTACGAGCAGTACTTC.

This clonotype has a handful of counts. The chain employs TRBV12-3 or TRBV12-4 and TRBJ2-3; D is undetermined. The germline V and J ends were trimmed by 3 bases and 2 bases, with 9 bases remaining between them. This CDR3 has 14 amino acids. CDR3 DNA sequence: TGTGCCAGCAGTTTCATCGAGAACACAGATACGCAGTATTTT. It codes for CASSFIENTDTQYF.

The chain uses TRBV20-1 and TRBJ2-7; TRBD1 or TRBD2 may be the D gene (5 bases each). V lost 4 bases and J lost 0, with 13 bases in between. This CDR3 is built from 14 residues. The germline CDR1 and CDR2 sequences are DFQATT and SNEGSKA (reference sequence). Here the CDR3 reads CSAKRGQYSYEQYF. CDR3 nucleotide sequence: TGCAGTGCTAAACGGGGCCAATACTCCTACGAGCAGTACTTC.

V is TRBV27 and J is TRBJ2-1, with D possibly matching TRBD2 (6 bases). V lost 3 bases, J lost 7 bases, and 22 bases lay in between. This CDR3 has 17 amino acids. Germline V CDR1 and CDR2: MNHEY, SMNVEV (reference sequence). The CDR3: CASSFRRAGPRGNEQFF. The CDR3 coding sequence is TGTGCCAGCAGTTTTAGGAGGGCGGGACCAAGGGGAAATGAGCAGTTCTTC.

The chain combines TRBV30 with TRBJ2-5; D perhaps matches TRBD2 (5 bases). The J call may not be correct, given that the DNA end is closer to TRBJ2-7. CDR1 is GTSNPN, CDR2 SVGIG, per germline (reference sequence). The CDR3 has 16 amino acids. The CDR3: CAWSVPGRWALYEQYF. The CDR3 DNA follows: TGTGCCTGGAGTGTCCCGGGAAGGTGGGCGCTCTACGAGCAGTACTTC.

This clonotype has only a few counts. This chain uses TRBV6-6 with TRBJ2-7; the D gene is possibly TRBD2 (6 bases). Germline values: CDR1 MNHNY, CDR2 SVGAGI (reference sequence). V was shortened by 0 bases and J by 0 bases, with 12 bases between the two germline ends. This CDR3 has 16 amino acids. Here the CDR3 reads CASSYSGGVSSYEQYF. The CDR3 DNA sequence: TGTGCCAGCAGTTACTCTGGAGGGGTGAGCTCCTACGAGCAGTACTTC.

In the case of this clonotype: One end of the junction is discordant with germline, which a read error may explain. The V gene is TRBV7-2, the J gene TRBJ2-5; 8 bases are shared with TRBD1. Germline assignment: CDR1 SGHTA and CDR2 FQGNSA. This CDR3 contains 13 residues. The CDR3: CASSPGTGKTRYF. CDR3 coding DNA: TGTGCCAGCAGCCCTGGGACAGGCAAGACCCGGTACTTC.

In its sample, this clonotype was seen a few times. The V gene is TRBV6-2 or TRBV6-3, the J gene TRBJ1-5; D is perhaps TRBD1 (5 bases). Trimming pared 1 base from V and 7 bases from J, leaving 8 bases between. Germline lookup yields CDR1 MNHEY and CDR2 SVGEGT. The CDR3 runs 13 residues. The CDR3 protein is CASSYYGGQPQHF. CDR3 in DNA: TGTGCCAGCAGTTACTACGGGGGACAGCCCCAGCATTTT.

The DNA of the CDR3 is TGTGCCACTAGGTCGGGCACAGGTAGGTTGGGCACTGAAGCTTTCTTT. Translated, it gives CATRSGTGRLGTEAFF. The rearrangement joins TRBV25-1 to TRBJ1-1, with D tentatively TRBD1 (5 bases). Between the trimmed V and J ends, which lost 10 bases and 4 bases, there was a span of 25 bases. The CDR3 runs to 16 residues. Germline CDR1 and CDR2: MGHDK and SYGVNS.